Sequencing of this T cell receptor beta chain was carried out in a study of blood T cell repertoires in COVID-19. Libraries were prepared by immunoSEQ multiplex PCR; TCRdb keeps only in-frame clonotypes and omits some of them. The table records roughly 180,000 clones, 70% to 90% of them present only once. V lost 4 bases and J lost 4; bases outside the gene matches: 3. Germline values: CDR1 ENHRY, CDR2 SYGVKD. The CDR3 is 14 amino acids. The table lists this clone with a few counts. Source material: peripheral blood. The TCR was taken from a woman in her forties or fifties with COVID-19, enrolled during active disease. This rearrangement joins TRBV10-3 to TRBJ1-1; 10 nucleotides line up with TRBD1. CDR3 sequence reads: CAISGGQGSTEAFF. The CDR3 DNA is TGTGCCATCAGTGGGGGACAGGGGAGCACTGAAGCTTTCTTT.